This T cell receptor beta chain was identified in a study of cytomegalovirus exposure and HLA in healthy donors. The PCR made use of 60 Vbeta and 13 Jbeta primers. Clones were sequenced by immunoSEQ multiplex PCR, and TCRdb holds only the in-frame ones, with some missing. The sample consists of 100,000 to 150,000 clones, approximately 80% of them appearing once. The trim removed 7 bases at V and 5 bases at J, leaving 18 bases unmatched. This CDR3 comprises 17 residues. Germline CDR1 and CDR2: PRHDT and FYEKMQ (reference sequence). The sample comprised PBMCs. The TCR sequence derives from a woman in her forties in good health and CMV-seronegative. This chain joins TRBV13 and TRBJ1-2, with 8 bases that match TRBD1. The DNA for the CDR3 is TGTGCCAGCAACGACCGTGACTCAGGGACAGGACTTTATGGCTACACCTTC. Protein product: CASNDRDSGTGLYGYTF. Using reference TRBV13 and TRBJ1-2 for the parts outside the CDR3, the full variable domain is AAGVIQSPRHLIKEKRETATLKCYPIPRHDTVYWYQQGPGQDPQFLISFYEKMQSDKGSIPDRFSAQQFSDYHSELNMSSLELGDSALYFCASNDRDSGTGLYGYTFGSGTRLTVV.